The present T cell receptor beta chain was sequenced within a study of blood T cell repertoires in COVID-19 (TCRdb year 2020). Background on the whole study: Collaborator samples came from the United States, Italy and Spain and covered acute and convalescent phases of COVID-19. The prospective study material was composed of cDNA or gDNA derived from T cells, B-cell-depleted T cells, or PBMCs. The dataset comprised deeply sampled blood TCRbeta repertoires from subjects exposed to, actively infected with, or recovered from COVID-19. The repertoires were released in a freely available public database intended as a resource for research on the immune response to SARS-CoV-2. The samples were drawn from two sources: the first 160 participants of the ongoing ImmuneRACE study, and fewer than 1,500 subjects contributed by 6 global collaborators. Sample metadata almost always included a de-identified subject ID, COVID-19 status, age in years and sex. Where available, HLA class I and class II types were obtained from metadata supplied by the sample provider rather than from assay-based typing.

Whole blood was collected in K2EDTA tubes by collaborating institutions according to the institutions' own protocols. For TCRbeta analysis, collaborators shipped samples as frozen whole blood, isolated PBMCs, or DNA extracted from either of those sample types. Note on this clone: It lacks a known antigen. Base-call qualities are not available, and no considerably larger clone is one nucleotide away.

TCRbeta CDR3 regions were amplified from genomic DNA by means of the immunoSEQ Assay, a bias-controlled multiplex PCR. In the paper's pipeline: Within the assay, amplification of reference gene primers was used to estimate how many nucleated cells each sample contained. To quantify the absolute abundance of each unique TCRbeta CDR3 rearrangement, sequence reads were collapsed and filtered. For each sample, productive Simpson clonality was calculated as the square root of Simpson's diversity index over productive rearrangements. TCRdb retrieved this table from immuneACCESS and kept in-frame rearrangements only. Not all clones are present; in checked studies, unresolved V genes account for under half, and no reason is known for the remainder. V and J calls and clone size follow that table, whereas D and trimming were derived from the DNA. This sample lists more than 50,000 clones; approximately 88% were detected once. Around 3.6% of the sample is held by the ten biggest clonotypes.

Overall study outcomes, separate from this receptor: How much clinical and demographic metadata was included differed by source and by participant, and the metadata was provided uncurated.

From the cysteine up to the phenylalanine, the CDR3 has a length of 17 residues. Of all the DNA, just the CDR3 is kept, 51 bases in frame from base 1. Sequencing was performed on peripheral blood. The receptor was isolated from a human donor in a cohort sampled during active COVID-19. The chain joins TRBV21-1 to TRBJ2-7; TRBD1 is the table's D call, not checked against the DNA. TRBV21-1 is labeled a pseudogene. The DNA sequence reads TGTGCCAGCAGCTTTTTCTCCCGGGACAGGGGGCCTTTCGAGCAGTACTTC. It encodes CASSFFSRDRGPFEQYF.